What follows is one TCR beta chain and its context. Reverse transcription of all isolated RNA meant that expressed TCRB transcripts were sequenced. Assay: immunoSEQ multiplex PCR; the TCRdb copy retains only in-frame clones and omits some. The repertoire holds about 900,000 clones, 15% to 20% seen once, with 0.023% in the top ten. The entry originates in a study of beta chain features in type 1 diabetes. CDR3 length: 16 amino acids. With 5 bases removed from V and 12 bases from J, the gap between germline ends came to 26 bases. Germline assignment: CDR1 MNHEY and CDR2 SMNVEV (reference sequence). The chain employs TRBV27 and TRBJ2-1; tentative D call: TRBD1 (5 bases). The receptor comes from a woman between 18 and 29 years old in good health. Specimen: naive CD4+ T cells from blood. The CDR3 here is CASSPILIHQGYGQFF. As DNA, the CDR3 is TGTGCCAGCAGTCCAATTCTAATTCATCAGGGTTACGGGCAGTTCTTC.